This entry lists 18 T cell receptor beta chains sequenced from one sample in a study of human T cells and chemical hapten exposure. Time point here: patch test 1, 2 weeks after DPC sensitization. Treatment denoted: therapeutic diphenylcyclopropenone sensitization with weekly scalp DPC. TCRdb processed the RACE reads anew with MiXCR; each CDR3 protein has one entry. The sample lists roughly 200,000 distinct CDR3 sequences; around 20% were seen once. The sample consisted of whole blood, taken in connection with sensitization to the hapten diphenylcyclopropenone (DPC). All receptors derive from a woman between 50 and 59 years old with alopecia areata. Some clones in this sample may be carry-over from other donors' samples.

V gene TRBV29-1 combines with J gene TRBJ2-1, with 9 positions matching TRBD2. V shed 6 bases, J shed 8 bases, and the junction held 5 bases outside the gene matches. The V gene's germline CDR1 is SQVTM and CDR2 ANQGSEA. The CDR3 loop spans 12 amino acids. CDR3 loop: CSVAGGIDEQFF. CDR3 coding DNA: TGCAGCGTGGCGGGGGGGATCGATGAGCAGTTCTTC.

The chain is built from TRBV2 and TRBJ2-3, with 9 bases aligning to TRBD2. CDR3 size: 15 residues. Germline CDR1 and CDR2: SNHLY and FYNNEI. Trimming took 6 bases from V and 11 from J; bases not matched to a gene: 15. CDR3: CASRYLAGTPGVQYF. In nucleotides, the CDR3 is TGTGCCAGCAGATACCTAGCGGGGACTCCCGGAGTGCAGTATTTT.

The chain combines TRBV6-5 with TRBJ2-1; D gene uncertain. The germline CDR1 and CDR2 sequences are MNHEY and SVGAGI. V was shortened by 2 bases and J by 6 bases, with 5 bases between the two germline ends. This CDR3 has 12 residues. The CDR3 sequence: CASSYGFNEQFF. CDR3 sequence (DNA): TGTGCCAGCAGTTACGGCTTCAATGAGCAGTTCTTC.

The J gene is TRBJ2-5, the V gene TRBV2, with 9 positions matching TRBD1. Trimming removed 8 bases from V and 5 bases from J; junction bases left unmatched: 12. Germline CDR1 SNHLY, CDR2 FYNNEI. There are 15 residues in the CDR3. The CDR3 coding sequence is TGTGCCAGCGGAGAAGGACAGGGGTGGGGGGAGACCCAGTACTTC. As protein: CASGEGQGWGETQYF.

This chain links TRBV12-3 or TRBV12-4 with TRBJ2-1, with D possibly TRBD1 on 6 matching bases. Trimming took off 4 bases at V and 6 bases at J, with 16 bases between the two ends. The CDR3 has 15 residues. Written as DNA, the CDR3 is TGTGCCAGCAGTTCAAGGGACAACCCCCTCAATGAGCAGTTCTTC. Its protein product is CASSSRDNPLNEQFF.

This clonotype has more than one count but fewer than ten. CDR3 in DNA: TGTGCCATCAGTGAGGGGACAGGGCAAGCTCAGCCCCAGCATTTT. Protein: CAISEGTGQAQPQHF. This chain joins TRBV10-3 and TRBJ1-5; 9 bases line up with TRBD1. The V gene's germline CDR1 is ENHRY and CDR2 SYGVKD. The CDR3 has 15 residues. The junction had 5 bases not matched to a gene; V was cut back by 2 bases and J by 6 bases.

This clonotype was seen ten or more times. CDR3 in amino acids: CASSGLNSNQPQHF. The CDR3 DNA sequence: TGTGCCAGCAGTGGACTCAATAGCAATCAGCCCCAGCATTTT. The J gene is TRBJ1-5, the V gene TRBV28; D not certain. The germline V and J ends were trimmed by 5 bases and 0 bases, with 8 bases remaining between them. Germline CDR1 MDHEN, CDR2 SYDVKM. The CDR3 loop spans 14 amino acids.

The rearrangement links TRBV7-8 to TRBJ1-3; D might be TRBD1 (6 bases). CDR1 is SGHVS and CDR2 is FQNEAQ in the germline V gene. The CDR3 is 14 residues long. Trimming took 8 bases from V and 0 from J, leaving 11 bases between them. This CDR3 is CASGQPPSGNTIYF. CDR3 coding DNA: TGTGCCAGCGGACAGCCACCCTCTGGAAACACCATATATTTT.

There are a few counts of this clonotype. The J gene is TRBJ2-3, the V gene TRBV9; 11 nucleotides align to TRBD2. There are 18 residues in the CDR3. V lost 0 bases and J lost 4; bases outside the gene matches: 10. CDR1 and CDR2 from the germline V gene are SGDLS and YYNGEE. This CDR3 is CASSVEGLAGGRADTQYF. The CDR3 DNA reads TGTGCCAGCAGCGTAGAAGGACTAGCGGGTGGGAGGGCAGATACGCAGTATTTT.

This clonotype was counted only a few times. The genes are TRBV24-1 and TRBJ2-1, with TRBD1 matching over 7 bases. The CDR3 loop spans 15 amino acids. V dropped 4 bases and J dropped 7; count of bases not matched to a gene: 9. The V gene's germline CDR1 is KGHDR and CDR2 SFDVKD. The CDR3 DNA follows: TGTGCCACCAGTGACAAAGACAGGGTCCGAAATGAGCAGTTCTTC. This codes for CATSDKDRVRNEQFF.

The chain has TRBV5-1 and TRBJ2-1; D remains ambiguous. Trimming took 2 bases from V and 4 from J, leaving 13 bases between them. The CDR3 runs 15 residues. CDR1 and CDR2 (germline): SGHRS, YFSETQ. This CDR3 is CASSFRPPPYNEQFF. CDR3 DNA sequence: TGCGCCAGCAGCTTCAGGCCCCCCCCTTACAATGAGCAGTTCTTC.

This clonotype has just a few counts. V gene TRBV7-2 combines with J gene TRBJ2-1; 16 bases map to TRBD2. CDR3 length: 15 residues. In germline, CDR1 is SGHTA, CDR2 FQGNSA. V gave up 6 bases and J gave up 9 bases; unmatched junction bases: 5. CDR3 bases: TGTGCCAGCAGGGACGGGACTAGCGGGAGGGGTGAGCAGTTCTTC. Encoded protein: CASRDGTSGRGEQFF.

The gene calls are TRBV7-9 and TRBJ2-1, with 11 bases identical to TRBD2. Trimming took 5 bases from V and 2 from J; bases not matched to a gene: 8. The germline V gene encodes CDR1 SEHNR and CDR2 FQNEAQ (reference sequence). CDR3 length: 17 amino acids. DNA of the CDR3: TGTGCCAGCAGCACTGGGACTAGCGGAGCGCCCTACAATGAGCAGTTCTTC. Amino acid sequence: CASSTGTSGAPYNEQFF.

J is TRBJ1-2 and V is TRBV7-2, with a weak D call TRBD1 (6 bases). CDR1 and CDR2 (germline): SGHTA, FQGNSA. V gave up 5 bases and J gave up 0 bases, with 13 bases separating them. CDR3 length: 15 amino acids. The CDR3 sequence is CASSPRTETNYGYTF. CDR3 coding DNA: TGTGCCAGCAGCCCCCGGACAGAAACTAACTATGGCTACACCTTC.

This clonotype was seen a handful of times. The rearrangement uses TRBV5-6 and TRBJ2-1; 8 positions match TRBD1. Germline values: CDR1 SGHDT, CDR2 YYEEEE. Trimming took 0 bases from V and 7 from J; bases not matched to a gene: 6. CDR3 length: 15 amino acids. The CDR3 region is CASSLAGQGFNEQFF. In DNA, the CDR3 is TGTGCCAGCAGCTTGGCTGGACAGGGTTTTAATGAGCAGTTCTTC.

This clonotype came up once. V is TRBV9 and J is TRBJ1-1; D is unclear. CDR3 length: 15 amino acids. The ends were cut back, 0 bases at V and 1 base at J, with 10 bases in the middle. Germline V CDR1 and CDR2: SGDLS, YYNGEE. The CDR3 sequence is CASSVEERRNTEAFF. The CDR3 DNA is TGTGCCAGCAGCGTAGAGGAAAGGAGGAACACTGAAGCTTTCTTT.

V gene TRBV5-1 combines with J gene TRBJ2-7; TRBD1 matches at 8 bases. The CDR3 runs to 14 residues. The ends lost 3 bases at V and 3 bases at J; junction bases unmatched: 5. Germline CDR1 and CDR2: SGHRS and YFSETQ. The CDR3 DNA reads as TGCGCCAGCAGCTCCGGACAGGGTTTCTACGAGCAGTACTTC. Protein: CASSSGQGFYEQYF.

The CDR3, as DNA: TGTGCCTGGACGGATAACTATGGCTACACCTTC. It codes for CAWTDNYGYTF. V gene TRBV30 combines with J gene TRBJ1-2; D not resolved. Germline V gene data show CDR1 as GTSNPN and CDR2 as SVGIG (reference sequence). V shed 4 bases and J shed 1 base, with 4 bases lying between them. The CDR3 is 11 residues long.